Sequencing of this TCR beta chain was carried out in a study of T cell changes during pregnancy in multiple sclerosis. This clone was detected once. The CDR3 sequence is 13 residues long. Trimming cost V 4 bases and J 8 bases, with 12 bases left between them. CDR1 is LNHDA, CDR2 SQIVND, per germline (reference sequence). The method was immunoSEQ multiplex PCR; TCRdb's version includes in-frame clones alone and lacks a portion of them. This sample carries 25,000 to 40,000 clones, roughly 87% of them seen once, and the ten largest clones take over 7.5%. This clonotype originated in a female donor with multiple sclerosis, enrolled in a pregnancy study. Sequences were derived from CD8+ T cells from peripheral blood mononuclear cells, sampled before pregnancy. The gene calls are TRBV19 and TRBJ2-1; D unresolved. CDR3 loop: CASSTMVEDEQFF. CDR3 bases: TGTGCCAGTAGTACCATGGTAGAGGATGAGCAGTTCTTC.